This T cell receptor (beta chain) appears in the sequencing data of a study of CD8+CD57+ T cells in acquired aplastic anemia. Study conclusions and caveats: A set of around 30 CD8+ CDR3 sequences was shared between patients and controls, and these sequences appeared highly expressed in patients.

This clonotype has ten or more counts. Its antigen is undetermined. Investigators profiled TCR beta VDJ and CDR3 from genomic DNA template. MiXCR, run by TCRdb on the reads, gives a single entry per CDR3 protein. The sample carries about 130,000 distinct CDR3 sequences, 48% recorded once. J lost 2 bases, V lost 5 bases, and 9 bases had no gene match. The germline CDR1 and CDR2 sequences are DFQATT and SNEGSKA (reference sequence). The CDR3 sequence is 15 residues long. The gene calls are TRBV20-1 and TRBJ2-3, with 8 nucleotides matching TRBD2. The clonotype comes from a human donor in good health, serving as a control. Sequencing was done on a sample of sorted CD4+, CD8+, or CD8+CD57+ T cells (not recorded which) from PBMCs. This CDR3 reads CSAPTGAGATDTQYF. In DNA, the CDR3 is TGCAGTGCTCCGACAGGAGCGGGGGCCACAGATACGCAGTATTTT.